The clone carrying this T cell receptor (beta chain) was detected only a few times. Its target is unknown. Time point of the sample: pre-sensitization, week 0. Specified treatment: therapeutic diphenylcyclopropenone sensitization with weekly scalp DPC. This entry comes from a study of human T cells and chemical hapten exposure. The overall study: Patch tests applied 0.01% DPC to the upper back, read at 6 days. TCR yield per sample varied, mainly due to pooled library volumes.

Regarding the study as a whole: Significantly more large CDR3 similarity clusters arose among expanded TCRs than among controls.

Original processing notes: From around 20,000 to 690,000 TCRs were found per sample, with a median of approximately 96,000. TCRdb re-called the RACE reads with MiXCR, one entry per CDR3 protein. V and J calls and clone size were set by TCRdb, not the authors. The sample holds around 260,000 distinct CDR3 sequences, roughly 8.9% seen once. Sample: whole blood, taken in connection with sensitization to the hapten diphenylcyclopropenone (DPC). The sequence derives from a woman in her forties with alopecia areata. Some clones in this sample may be carry-over from other donors' samples.

This CDR3 is CASSLDAVFTGHAYF. CDR3 DNA: TGTGCCAGCAGCTTAGACGCCGTCTTCACAGGACACGCATACTTC. The J gene is TRBJ2-5, the V gene TRBV7-2; maybe TRBD1 (5 bases). CDR3 length: 15 residues. V was pared by 1 base and J by 14 bases, with 23 bases between. Germline values: CDR1 SGHTA, CDR2 FQGNSA.